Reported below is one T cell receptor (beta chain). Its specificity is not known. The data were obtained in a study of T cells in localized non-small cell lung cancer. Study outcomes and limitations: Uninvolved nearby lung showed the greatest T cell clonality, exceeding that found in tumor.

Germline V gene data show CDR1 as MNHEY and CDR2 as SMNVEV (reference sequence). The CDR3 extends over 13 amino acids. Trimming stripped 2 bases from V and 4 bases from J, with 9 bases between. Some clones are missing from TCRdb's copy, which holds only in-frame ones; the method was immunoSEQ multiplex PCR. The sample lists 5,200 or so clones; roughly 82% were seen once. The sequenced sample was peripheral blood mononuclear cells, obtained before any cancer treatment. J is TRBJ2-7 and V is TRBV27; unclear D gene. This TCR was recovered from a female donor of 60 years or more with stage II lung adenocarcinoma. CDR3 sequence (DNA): TGTGCCAGCAGTTTAGGCCCCGGATACGAGCAGTACTTC. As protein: CASSLGPGYEQYF.